This entry is about one T cell receptor beta chain. The data belong to a study of patients and donors after allogeneic stem cell transplantation. A single record per CDR3 protein comes from TCRdb applying MiXCR to the RT-PCR reads. The table has about 230,000 distinct CDR3 sequences, over 12% seen once. Deletions cut 6 bases from V and 0 bases from J, with 14 bases between. The germline CDR1 and CDR2 sequences are MNHEY and SMNVEV (reference sequence). This CDR3 spans 15 amino acids. The rearrangement uses TRBV27 and TRBJ1-2, with TRBD1 as a possible D gene (5 bases). What was sequenced was blood, either unsorted or a sorted T cell fraction (not recorded which). The receptor was isolated from a human donor who was either an allogeneic HSCT recipient or a stem cell or donor lymphocyte infusion donor (not recorded which). It is not recorded whose cells these are; they may come from a transplant donor. DNA of the CDR3: TGTGCCAGCAGCCGCGACAGCTCCTCTAACTATGGCTACACCTTC. It is translated as CASSRDSSSNYGYTF.